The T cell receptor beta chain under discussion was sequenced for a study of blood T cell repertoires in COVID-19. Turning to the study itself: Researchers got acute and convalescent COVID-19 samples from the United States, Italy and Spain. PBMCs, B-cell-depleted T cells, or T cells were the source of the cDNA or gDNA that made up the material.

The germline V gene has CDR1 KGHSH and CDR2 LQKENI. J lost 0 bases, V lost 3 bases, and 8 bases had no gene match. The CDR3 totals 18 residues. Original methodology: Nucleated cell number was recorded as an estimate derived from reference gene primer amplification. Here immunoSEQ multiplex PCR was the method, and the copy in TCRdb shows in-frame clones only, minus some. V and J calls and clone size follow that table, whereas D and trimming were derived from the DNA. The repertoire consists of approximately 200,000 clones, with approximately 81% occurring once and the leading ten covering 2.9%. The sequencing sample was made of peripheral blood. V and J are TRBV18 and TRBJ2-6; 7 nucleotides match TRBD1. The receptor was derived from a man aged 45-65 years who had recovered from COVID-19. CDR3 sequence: CASSPQGQRYSGANVLTF. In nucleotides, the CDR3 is TGTGCCAGCTCACCTCAGGGACAGCGATACTCTGGGGCCAACGTCCTGACTTTC.